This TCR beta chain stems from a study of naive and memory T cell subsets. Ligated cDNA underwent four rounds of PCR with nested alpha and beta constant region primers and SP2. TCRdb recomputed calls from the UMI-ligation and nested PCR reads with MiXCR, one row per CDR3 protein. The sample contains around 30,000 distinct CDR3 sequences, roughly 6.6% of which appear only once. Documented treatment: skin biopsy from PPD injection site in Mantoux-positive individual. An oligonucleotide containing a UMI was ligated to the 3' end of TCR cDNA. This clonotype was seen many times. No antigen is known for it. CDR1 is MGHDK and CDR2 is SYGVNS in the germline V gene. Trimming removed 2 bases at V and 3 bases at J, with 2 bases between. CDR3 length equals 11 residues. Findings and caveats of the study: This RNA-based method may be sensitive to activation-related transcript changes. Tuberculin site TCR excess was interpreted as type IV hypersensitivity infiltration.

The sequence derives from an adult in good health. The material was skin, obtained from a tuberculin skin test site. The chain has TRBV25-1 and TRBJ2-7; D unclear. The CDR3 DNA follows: TGTGCCAGCAGTGAAAACTACGAGCAGTACTTC. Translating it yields CASSENYEQYF.